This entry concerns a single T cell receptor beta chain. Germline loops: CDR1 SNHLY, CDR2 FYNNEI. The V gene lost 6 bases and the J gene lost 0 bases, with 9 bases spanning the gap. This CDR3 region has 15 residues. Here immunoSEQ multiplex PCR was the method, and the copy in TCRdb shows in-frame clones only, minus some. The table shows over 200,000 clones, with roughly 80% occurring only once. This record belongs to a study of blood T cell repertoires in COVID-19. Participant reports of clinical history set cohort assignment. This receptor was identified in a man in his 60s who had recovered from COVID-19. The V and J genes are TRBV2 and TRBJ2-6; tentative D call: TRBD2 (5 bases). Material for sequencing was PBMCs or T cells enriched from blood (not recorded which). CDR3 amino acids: CASRVDFSGANVLTF. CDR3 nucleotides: TGTGCCAGCAGGGTGGACTTCTCTGGGGCCAACGTCCTGACTTTC.